Only a few counts were recorded for the clone carrying this TCR beta chain. The entry originates in a study of blood T cells in healthy people across ages. A J-beta primer mix and a sample-barcoded 5' primer were used in a second PCR of roughly 6 to 12 cycles. TCRdb reprocessed the 5' RACE reads with MiXCR, giving one entry per CDR3 protein. This sample yields more than 600,000 distinct CDR3 sequences, of which approximately 25% are seen a single time; 9.4% belongs to the top ten. This CDR3 is 14 amino acids long. Germline CDR1 and CDR2: ENHRY and SYGVKD. V was pared by 6 bases and J by 8 bases, with 8 bases of the junction left unmatched. The sample was also reused in another study, on T cells of mothers and their children.

This chain uses TRBV10-3 with TRBJ2-1; 9 nucleotides line up with TRBD2. This TCR was sampled from a boy between 10 and 17 years old in good health. The sequenced sample was blood. The CDR3 loop reads CAISAGTSNDEQFF. The DNA for the CDR3 is TGTGCCATCAGCGCCGGGACTAGCAATGATGAGCAGTTCTTC.